There are many counts of the clone carrying this T cell receptor beta chain. Preparation of the TCRbeta library was carried out with unique molecular identifiers. TCRdb analysed the PCR reads with MiXCR anew, one entry per CDR3 protein. The sample records approximately 400,000 distinct CDR3 sequences, under 13% being singletons. CDR1 is MGHRA, CDR2 YSYEKL, per germline. The CDR3 loop spans 17 amino acids. V lost 0 bases and J 0 bases, leaving 11 bases between the germline ends. This record belongs to a study of T-cell reconstitution after alpha-beta-depleted transplantation in children. The TCR comes from a human donor who donated a stem cell graft to a child with acute myeloid leukemia. This chain links TRBV4-1 with TRBJ2-2; a weak D match, TRBD1 (6 bases). Sequenced here: PBMCs from the stem cell graft donor, sampled from the stem cell graft. The CDR3: CASSQDRAGANTGELFF. The CDR3 region has the DNA TGCGCCAGCAGCCAAGATAGGGCAGGGGCGAACACCGGGGAGCTGTTTTTT.